This T cell receptor (beta chain) was profiled in a study of tumor-infiltrating lymphocytes in primary liver carcinoma. Study at large: Men as well as women, aged 30 to 69 years, made up the patients. Maximum tumor diameters ranged from roughly 4.2 to 10 cm, stage T1-T3 N0M0. Study-level findings and limits: Significantly larger top-250-clone fractions were found in tumors than in blood (p = 0.039).

With regard to this clonotype: Its antigen is currently unknown. A much bigger clone sits one base away, suggesting this may be a read error.

TCR beta cDNA was prepared out of roughly 490 ng total RNA by means of a constant-region primer. A slightly modified ARM-PCR protocol with three nested multiplex PCR rounds produced these TCR beta libraries. The first two PCR rounds used TRBV1-TRBV30 primers with a Cbeta primer, roughly 10 cycles each. A single record per CDR3 protein comes from TCRdb applying MiXCR to the multiplex PCR reads. This table has approximately 330,000 distinct CDR3 sequences, 65% appearing once. Germline CDR1 LGHNA, CDR2 YNFKEQ. The CDR3 is 15 amino acids. Alongside blood RNA obtained from unsorted whole blood, germline DNA was also extracted. With chronic HBV infection, the patients were also treatment-naive.

The sequence came from a man aged 40-49 years with primary liver carcinoma and hepatitis B virus infection. The chain links TRBV4-2 to TRBJ1-4; D unresolved. Material for sequencing was peripheral blood. CDR3 in amino acids: CAISQDTRGNEKLFF. The CDR3 DNA reads as TGTGCCATCAGCCAAGATACCCGGGGAAATGAAAAACTGTTTTTT.